The rows below give T cell receptor beta chains drawn from one sample of a study of blood T cell repertoires in COVID-19. Clones were sequenced by immunoSEQ multiplex PCR, and TCRdb holds only the in-frame ones, with some missing. The sample carries 110,000 to 150,000 clones, around four fifths recorded once. The specimen sequenced was PBMCs or T cells enriched from blood (not recorded which). Receptor source: a middle-aged woman who had recovered from COVID-19. CDR3s include the opening cysteine and the closing phenylalanine or tryptophan. Each record gives: CDR3 DNA, CDR3 protein, D gene, V gene, CDR3 length, J gene, clone size. D genes are given only for firm matches. Rows may omit the clone size; those that give it use once, few, many or a size class.

cdr3_nt: TGTGCCAGCACCGGACAGACTAACACCGGGGAGCTGTTTTTT
cdr3_aa: CASTGQTNTGELFF
d_call: -
v_call: TRBV25-1
cdr3_length: 14
j_call: TRBJ2-2
clone_size: -

cdr3_nt: TGTGCCATCAGCTCACTAGCGGGGGGGCCGGGAAATGAGCAGTTCTTC
cdr3_aa: CAISSLAGGPGNEQFF
d_call: TRBD2
v_call: TRBV10-3
cdr3_length: 16
j_call: TRBJ2-1
clone_size: -

cdr3_nt: TGTGCCAGTAGTATCATACAGGGGGCAAACACTGAAGCTTTCTTT
cdr3_aa: CASSIIQGANTEAFF
d_call: TRBD1
v_call: TRBV19
cdr3_length: 15
j_call: TRBJ1-1
clone_size: -

cdr3_nt: TGCGCCAGCAGGTTCATCTTTAGGGGAAAAACTGAAGCTTTCTTT
cdr3_aa: CASRFIFRGKTEAFF
d_call: -
v_call: TRBV5-1
cdr3_length: 15
j_call: TRBJ1-1
clone_size: -

cdr3_nt: TGTGCCAGCAGCGGGGGACAGCGTAATGAAAAACTGTTTTTT
cdr3_aa: CASSGGQRNEKLFF
d_call: TRBD1
v_call: TRBV7-9
cdr3_length: 14
j_call: TRBJ1-4
clone_size: -

cdr3_nt: TGTGCCAGCTCACCAGGGCCCGTACGAGAAAACACCATATATTTT
cdr3_aa: CASSPGPVRENTIYF
d_call: -
v_call: TRBV18
cdr3_length: 15
j_call: TRBJ1-3
clone_size: -

cdr3_nt: TGTGCCAGCAGACGCACCGGGACTGGCACAGATACGCAGTATTTT
cdr3_aa: CASRRTGTGTDTQYF
d_call: -
v_call: TRBV4-2
cdr3_length: 15
j_call: TRBJ2-3
clone_size: -

cdr3_nt: TGTGCCAGTACCGGGGAATCGAATGGCAATCAGCCCCAGCATTTT
cdr3_aa: CASTGESNGNQPQHF
d_call: -
v_call: TRBV19
cdr3_length: 15
j_call: TRBJ1-5
clone_size: -

cdr3_nt: TGTGCCAGCAGCCAAGTGTCGGGGAAAACCTACGAGCAGTACTTC
cdr3_aa: CASSQVSGKTYEQYF
d_call: -
v_call: TRBV3-1/TRBV3-2
cdr3_length: 15
j_call: TRBJ2-7
clone_size: -

cdr3_nt: TGTGCCAGTAGTAACTCCCGGGACAGGGTAGGGGAGCAGTACTTC
cdr3_aa: CASSNSRDRVGEQYF
d_call: TRBD1
v_call: TRBV19
cdr3_length: 15
j_call: TRBJ2-7
clone_size: -

cdr3_nt: TGTGCCAGCAGCTTAGTGAGGGAGGAAAACACCATATATTTT
cdr3_aa: CASSLVREENTIYF
d_call: -
v_call: TRBV13
cdr3_length: 14
j_call: TRBJ1-3
clone_size: -

cdr3_nt: TGTGCCAGCCGTCTGCGGGGGGGCTCCTACAATGAGCAGTTCTTC
cdr3_aa: CASRLRGGSYNEQFF
d_call: TRBD2
v_call: TRBV5-4
cdr3_length: 15
j_call: TRBJ2-1
clone_size: -

cdr3_nt: TGTGCCAGCAGCTTAACGGCGGGAAACACTGAAGCTTTCTTT
cdr3_aa: CASSLTAGNTEAFF
d_call: -
v_call: TRBV7-3
cdr3_length: 14
j_call: TRBJ1-1
clone_size: -

cdr3_nt: TGTGCCAGCAGCTTATTGGGAGGGCCTGGGGATGAGCAGTTCTTC
cdr3_aa: CASSLLGGPGDEQFF
d_call: TRBD2
v_call: TRBV7-9
cdr3_length: 15
j_call: TRBJ2-1
clone_size: -

cdr3_nt: TGTGCCAGCACCGTAGGGGCAGATACGCAGTATTTT
cdr3_aa: CASTVGADTQYF
d_call: -
v_call: TRBV28
cdr3_length: 12
j_call: TRBJ2-3
clone_size: -

cdr3_nt: TGTGCCAGCAGCTTCGGCGGACCCAGGGTGATCGATCAGCCCCAGCATTTT
cdr3_aa: CASSFGGPRVIDQPQHF
d_call: -
v_call: TRBV5-6
cdr3_length: 17
j_call: TRBJ1-5
clone_size: -

cdr3_nt: TGTGCCAGCAGTGAACACGGGGGAGGCTATGGCTACACCTTC
cdr3_aa: CASSEHGGGYGYTF
d_call: -
v_call: TRBV6-1
cdr3_length: 14
j_call: TRBJ1-2
clone_size: -

cdr3_nt: TGCGCCAGCAGCCCCCTAGGTGACAGCTCCTACGAGCAGTACTTC
cdr3_aa: CASSPLGDSSYEQYF
d_call: -
v_call: TRBV4-1
cdr3_length: 15
j_call: TRBJ2-7
clone_size: -

cdr3_nt: TGTGCCAGCAGTGAAGGGGTGTTCGATCCACTTGAAAAACTGTTTTTT
cdr3_aa: CASSEGVFDPLEKLFF
d_call: -
v_call: TRBV27
cdr3_length: 16
j_call: TRBJ1-4
clone_size: once

cdr3_nt: TGTGCCAGCAGCGCCAGCCGGGACAAATCCTACGAGCAGTACTTC
cdr3_aa: CASSASRDKSYEQYF
d_call: -
v_call: TRBV2
cdr3_length: 15
j_call: TRBJ2-7
clone_size: -

cdr3_nt: TGCAGCGTTGAAACAGGGAATAGCAATCAGCCCCAGCATTTT
cdr3_aa: CSVETGNSNQPQHF
d_call: -
v_call: TRBV29-1
cdr3_length: 14
j_call: TRBJ1-5
clone_size: -

cdr3_nt: TGTGCCAGCAGCCCTCGGGGGGGCGGTCTATCCCCAACCCAGTTCTTC
cdr3_aa: CASSPRGGGLSPTQFF
d_call: TRBD2
v_call: TRBV7-3
cdr3_length: 16
j_call: TRBJ2-1
clone_size: -

cdr3_nt: TGTGCCAGTAGTTCCCGACTAGCGGCCCCCCAAGAGACCCAGTACTTC
cdr3_aa: CASSSRLAAPQETQYF
d_call: TRBD2
v_call: TRBV19
cdr3_length: 16
j_call: TRBJ2-5
clone_size: -

cdr3_nt: TGTGCCAGCAGCTTAGCTAGCGGGAGGGCCATCGGTGAGCAGTTCTTC
cdr3_aa: CASSLASGRAIGEQFF
d_call: TRBD2
v_call: TRBV7-8
cdr3_length: 16
j_call: TRBJ2-1
clone_size: -

cdr3_nt: TGTGCCAGCAGTATTTCCTCAGCGGGGGGGCCGGCAGATACGCAGTATTTT
cdr3_aa: CASSISSAGGPADTQYF
d_call: TRBD2
v_call: TRBV9
cdr3_length: 17
j_call: TRBJ2-3
clone_size: -

cdr3_nt: TGTGCCAGCAGCAAAGGGGAGGAGAGGGGCTACACCTTC
cdr3_aa: CASSKGEERGYTF
d_call: -
v_call: TRBV7-9
cdr3_length: 13
j_call: TRBJ1-2
clone_size: -

cdr3_nt: TGTGCCAGCAGCGTAGTCGGGCTAGCGGGGGCGAGCTCCTACAATGAGCAGTTCTTC
cdr3_aa: CASSVVGLAGASSYNEQFF
d_call: TRBD2
v_call: TRBV9
cdr3_length: 19
j_call: TRBJ2-1
clone_size: once

cdr3_nt: TGTGCCAGCAGCGTGACAGGGGCCACTGAAGCTTTCTTT
cdr3_aa: CASSVTGATEAFF
d_call: TRBD1
v_call: TRBV6-5
cdr3_length: 13
j_call: TRBJ1-1
clone_size: -

cdr3_nt: TGTGCCACCAGCACCGAACTAGCGGGAGCCTACGAGCAGTACTTC
cdr3_aa: CATSTELAGAYEQYF
d_call: TRBD2
v_call: TRBV15
cdr3_length: 15
j_call: TRBJ2-7
clone_size: few

cdr3_nt: TGTGCCAGCAGGAACCAGGGGATCTATAATTCACCCCTCCACTTT
cdr3_aa: CASRNQGIYNSPLHF
d_call: -
v_call: TRBV6-5
cdr3_length: 15
j_call: TRBJ1-6
clone_size: -

cdr3_nt: TGCGCCAGCAGCCAGATAGTTAACTATGGCTACACCTTC
cdr3_aa: CASSQIVNYGYTF
d_call: -
v_call: TRBV4-1
cdr3_length: 13
j_call: TRBJ1-2
clone_size: -

cdr3_nt: TGCGCCAGCAGCCAAGAGAGGGACAGGGGGTACGAGCAGTACTTC
cdr3_aa: CASSQERDRGYEQYF
d_call: TRBD1
v_call: TRBV4-1
cdr3_length: 15
j_call: TRBJ2-7
clone_size: once

cdr3_nt: TGTGCCAGCAGTTACACCCGGACAGGGGGCGCGGGGGAGCTGTTTTTT
cdr3_aa: CASSYTRTGGAGELFF
d_call: TRBD1
v_call: TRBV6-2/TRBV6-3
cdr3_length: 16
j_call: TRBJ2-2
clone_size: -

cdr3_nt: TGCGCCAGCAGTGTCGGGACTGAAGCTTTCTTT
cdr3_aa: CASSVGTEAFF
d_call: -
v_call: TRBV10-2
cdr3_length: 11
j_call: TRBJ1-1
clone_size: -

cdr3_nt: TGTGCCTGGAGTGTCGGTGGGGGGGCCTCTGAGCAGTTCTTC
cdr3_aa: CAWSVGGGASEQFF
d_call: -
v_call: TRBV30
cdr3_length: 14
j_call: TRBJ2-1
clone_size: once

cdr3_nt: TGTGCCAGCAGCTCGTGGGACAGCGGCCCCTACGAGCAGTACTTC
cdr3_aa: CASSSWDSGPYEQYF
d_call: -
v_call: TRBV21-1
cdr3_length: 15
j_call: TRBJ2-7
clone_size: -

cdr3_nt: TGCGCCAGCAGCTTGGGACAGGGCGTCACTGAAGCTTTCTTT
cdr3_aa: CASSLGQGVTEAFF
d_call: TRBD1
v_call: TRBV5-1
cdr3_length: 14
j_call: TRBJ1-1
clone_size: -

cdr3_nt: TGTGCCAGCAGCTCCCCATTTCCGGGAGCCGGGGAGCTGTTTTTT
cdr3_aa: CASSSPFPGAGELFF
d_call: -
v_call: TRBV5-6
cdr3_length: 15
j_call: TRBJ2-2
clone_size: -

cdr3_nt: TGTGCCAGCAGCCAAGCGGTGGGGGGGGGTTACGAGCAGTACTTC
cdr3_aa: CASSQAVGGGYEQYF
d_call: TRBD2
v_call: TRBV3-1/TRBV3-2
cdr3_length: 15
j_call: TRBJ2-7
clone_size: -

cdr3_nt: TGTGCCAGCGAGGGACTAGCGGGAGGGCCCGGCGGGGAGCTGTTTTTT
cdr3_aa: CASEGLAGGPGGELFF
d_call: TRBD2
v_call: TRBV19
cdr3_length: 16
j_call: TRBJ2-2
clone_size: -

cdr3_nt: TGTGCCAGCAGCCGTAGTGGAGGGTACTCCTACAATGAGCAGTTCTTC
cdr3_aa: CASSRSGGYSYNEQFF
d_call: -
v_call: TRBV14
cdr3_length: 16
j_call: TRBJ2-1
clone_size: -

cdr3_nt: TGCAGCATGGGACTAGCGGGGCTGTACCAAGAGACCCAGTACTTC
cdr3_aa: CSMGLAGLYQETQYF
d_call: TRBD2
v_call: TRBV29-1
cdr3_length: 15
j_call: TRBJ2-5
clone_size: once

cdr3_nt: TGTGCCAGCAGCCAACCCCTCGGGGCGGGGGAAGAGACCCAGTACTTC
cdr3_aa: CASSQPLGAGEETQYF
d_call: TRBD2
v_call: TRBV3-1/TRBV3-2
cdr3_length: 16
j_call: TRBJ2-5
clone_size: -

cdr3_nt: TGCAGCGTTGCTCGGTCAAGAAGCACAGATACGCAGTATTTT
cdr3_aa: CSVARSRSTDTQYF
d_call: -
v_call: TRBV29-1
cdr3_length: 14
j_call: TRBJ2-3
clone_size: once

cdr3_nt: TGTGCCAGCAGCCGGACAGATACGCAGTATTTT
cdr3_aa: CASSRTDTQYF
d_call: -
v_call: TRBV11-2
cdr3_length: 11
j_call: TRBJ2-3
clone_size: -

cdr3_nt: TGCGCCAGCAGCTTGGGCGGGGCGGGCACAGATACGCAGTATTTT
cdr3_aa: CASSLGGAGTDTQYF
d_call: -
v_call: TRBV5-1
cdr3_length: 15
j_call: TRBJ2-3
clone_size: few

cdr3_nt: TGTGCCAGCAGCGGGAAACTAGCGGGGACGCCTGGAGATACGCAGTATTTT
cdr3_aa: CASSGKLAGTPGDTQYF
d_call: TRBD2
v_call: TRBV9
cdr3_length: 17
j_call: TRBJ2-3
clone_size: -

cdr3_nt: TGTGCCAGTAGCCCCCGGCGGGCAGACGAGCAGTTCTTC
cdr3_aa: CASSPRRADEQFF
d_call: -
v_call: TRBV19
cdr3_length: 13
j_call: TRBJ2-1
clone_size: -

cdr3_nt: TGTGCCAGCAGTTCCGGACAGGGGTCCTACAATGAGCAGTTCTTC
cdr3_aa: CASSSGQGSYNEQFF
d_call: TRBD1
v_call: TRBV6-5
cdr3_length: 15
j_call: TRBJ2-1
clone_size: once

cdr3_nt: TGTGCCAGCAGCGAGGGGGCGCAGGGTGGCTACACCTTC
cdr3_aa: CASSEGAQGGYTF
d_call: TRBD1
v_call: TRBV5-4
cdr3_length: 13
j_call: TRBJ1-2
clone_size: -

cdr3_nt: TGTGCCAGCAGTGAGGGGACTAGCGACTCCTACGAGCAGTACTTC
cdr3_aa: CASSEGTSDSYEQYF
d_call: TRBD2
v_call: TRBV6-1
cdr3_length: 15
j_call: TRBJ2-7
clone_size: few

cdr3_nt: TGTGCCAGCACCGAGACAGGGAGAACTGAAGCTTTCTTT
cdr3_aa: CASTETGRTEAFF
d_call: TRBD1
v_call: TRBV27
cdr3_length: 13
j_call: TRBJ1-1
clone_size: -

cdr3_nt: TGCGCCAGCAGCCCTCGGGGGGCCGTGACTGAAGCTTTCTTT
cdr3_aa: CASSPRGAVTEAFF
d_call: -
v_call: TRBV4-1
cdr3_length: 14
j_call: TRBJ1-1
clone_size: once

cdr3_nt: TGTGCCAGCTCACCGACAACAGCTAACTATGGCTACACCTTC
cdr3_aa: CASSPTTANYGYTF
d_call: -
v_call: TRBV18
cdr3_length: 14
j_call: TRBJ1-2
clone_size: -